A single sample is the source of the 9 T cell receptor beta chains below, sequenced in a study of monozygotic twins with inflammatory bowel disease. With the 5' RACE reads reprocessed, TCRdb shows one record per CDR3 protein and no DNA. The sample holds some 150,000 distinct CDR3 sequences. The sequencing sample was made of blood. The source is a human donor with ulcerative colitis or Crohn's disease, or a healthy co-twin of an affected twin (not recorded which).

The V gene is TRBV20-1, the J gene TRBJ1-1. The CDR3 totals 16 residues. Germline assignment: CDR1 DFQATT and CDR2 SNEGSKA (reference sequence). CDR3: CSARGGGRAVNTEAFF.

This chain joins TRBV12-3 or TRBV12-4 and TRBJ2-5; TCRdb gives TRBD1 as the D gene, but with no DNA this cannot be confirmed. The CDR3 length is 13 residues. The chain's CDR3 is CATRQGMRETQYF.

V and J are TRBV21-1 and TRBJ1-5; TCRdb indicates TRBD1, and absent DNA this call remains unverified. TRBV21-1 counts as a pseudogene. The CDR3 length is 16 residues. CDR3: CASSTGTGGGNQPQHF.

The CDR3 region is CSVIRTDTYNEQFF. The chain is built from TRBV29-1 and TRBJ2-1. The germline V gene has CDR1 SQVTM and CDR2 ANQGSEA. The CDR3 is 14 amino acids.

V is TRBV28 and J is TRBJ2-5; TCRdb calls TRBD1, which cannot be checked without DNA. The CDR3 has 14 residues. Germline V gene lookup returns CDR1 MDHEN and CDR2 SYDVKM. The CDR3 sequence: CASSSGQAQETQYF. Variable domain in full (rest from reference TRBV28 and TRBJ2-5): DVKVTQSSRYLVKRTGEKVFLECVQDMDHENMFWYRQDPGLGLRLIYFSYDVKMKEKGDIPEGYSVSREKKERFSLILESASTNQTSMYLCASSSGQAQETQYFGPGTRLLVL.

V is TRBV7-2 and J is TRBJ2-3. CDR1 is SGHTA, CDR2 FQGNSA, per germline. The CDR3 extends over 13 amino acids. The CDR3 loop reads CASSLAHTDTQYF.

The CDR3 protein is CASSLGRLANTGDTQYF. The rearrangement links TRBV5-6 to TRBJ2-3; TCRdb picks TRBD2, but there is no DNA to check that call. Germline-derived CDR1 and CDR2 are SGHDT and YYEEEE. This CDR3 spans 17 amino acids. The full variable domain, rest sourced from reference TRBV5-6 and TRBJ2-3, is DAGVTQSPTHLIKTRGQQVTLRCSPKSGHDTVSWYQQALGQGPQFIFQYYEEEERQRGNFPDRFSGHQFPNYSSELNVNALLLGDSALYLCASSLGRLANTGDTQYFGPGTRLTVL.

This rearrangement joins TRBV5-1 to TRBJ2-2; TCRdb lists TRBD1, though no DNA is available to test this call. The CDR3 has 16 amino acids. Germline V gene lookup returns CDR1 SGHRS and CDR2 YFSETQ. The CDR3 loop is CASSSGSTTDAGELFF.

The J gene is TRBJ2-1, the V gene TRBV12-3 or TRBV12-4; TCRdb picks TRBD1, but there is no DNA to check that call. CDR3 length equals 14 residues. CDR3: CASTPGQGMNEQFF.